The 4 T cell receptor beta chains given below trace back to one sample, sequenced in a study of response to subunit inactivated influenza vaccine. TCRdb reprocessed the RT-PCR reads with MiXCR, giving one entry per CDR3 protein. This table holds 600,000 to 850,000 distinct CDR3 sequences, around 15% found once. Source: PBMCs from blood, taken 14 to 15 days before vaccination. These receptors all stem from a man aged 45-65 years who received an inactivated influenza vaccine.

The sample holds a few counts of this clonotype. The rearrangement joins TRBV5-6 to TRBJ1-2; 11 positions match TRBD1. The CDR3 has 15 residues. Trimming took 4 bases from V and 4 from J; bases not matched to a gene: 6. Germline-derived CDR1 and CDR2 are SGHDT and YYEEEE. DNA for the CDR3: TGTGCCAGCAGCCTGACCGGGACAGGGGGCTATGGCTACACCTTC. The encoded protein is CASSLTGTGGYGYTF.

This rearrangement joins TRBV5-1 to TRBJ2-1, with no clear D. Trimming cost V 5 bases and J 5 bases, with 11 bases left between them. The V gene's germline CDR1 is SGHRS and CDR2 YFSETQ. There are 13 residues in the CDR3. CDR3 region: CASRTLGNNEQFF. CDR3 sequence (DNA): TGCGCCAGCAGAACTTTAGGGAACAATGAGCAGTTCTTC.

There are a few counts of this clonotype. The rearrangement uses TRBV2 and TRBJ2-1, with no clear D. V was shortened by 2 bases and J by 9 bases, with 8 bases between the two germline ends. The germline CDR1 and CDR2 sequences are SNHLY and FYNNEI. The CDR3 loop spans 12 amino acids. CDR3 loop: CASSETGGEQFF. In DNA, the CDR3 is TGTGCCAGCAGTGAAACGGGTGGTGAGCAGTTCTTC. Together with reference TRBV2 and TRBJ2-1, the CDR3 gives the full variable domain: EPEVTQTPSHQVTQMGQEVILRCVPISNHLYFYWYRQILGQKVEFLVSFYNNEISEKSEIFDDQFSVERPDGSNFTLKIRSTKLEDSAMYFCASSETGGEQFFGPGTRLTVL.

J is TRBJ2-4 and V is TRBV6-1, with unresolved D. The CDR3 runs 14 residues. Germline CDR1 is MNHNS and CDR2 is SASEGT. V lost 7 bases and J 1 base, leaving 11 bases between the germline ends. Here the CDR3 reads CASNPRNAKNIQYF. As DNA, the CDR3 is TGTGCCAGCAACCCCCGGAACGCCAAAAACATTCAGTACTTC.